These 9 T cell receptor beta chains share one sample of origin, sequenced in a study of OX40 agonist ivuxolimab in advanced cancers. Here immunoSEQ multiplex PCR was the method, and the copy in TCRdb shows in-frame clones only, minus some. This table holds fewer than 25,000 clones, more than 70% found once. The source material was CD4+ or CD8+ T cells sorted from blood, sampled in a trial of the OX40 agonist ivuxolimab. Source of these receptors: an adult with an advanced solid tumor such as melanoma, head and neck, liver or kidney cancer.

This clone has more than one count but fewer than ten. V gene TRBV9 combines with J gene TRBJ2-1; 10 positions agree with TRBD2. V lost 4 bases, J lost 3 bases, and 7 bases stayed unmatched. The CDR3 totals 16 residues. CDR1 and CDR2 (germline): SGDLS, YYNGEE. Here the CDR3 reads CASSNLAGGLYNEQFF. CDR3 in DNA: TGTGCCAGCAGCAACTTAGCGGGGGGCCTCTACAATGAGCAGTTCTTC. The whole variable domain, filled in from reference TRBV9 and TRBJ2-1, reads DSGVTQTPKHLITATGQRVTLRCSPRSGDLSVYWYQQSLDQGLQFLIQYYNGEERAKGNILERFSAQQFPDLHSELNLSSLELGDSALYFCASSNLAGGLYNEQFFGPGTRLTVL.

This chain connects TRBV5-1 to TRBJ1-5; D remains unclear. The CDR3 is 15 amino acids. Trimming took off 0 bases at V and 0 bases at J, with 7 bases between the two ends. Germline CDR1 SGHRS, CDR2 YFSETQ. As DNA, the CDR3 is TGCGCCAGCAGCTTGGACGGATATAGCAATCAGCCCCAGCATTTT. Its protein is CASSLDGYSNQPQHF.

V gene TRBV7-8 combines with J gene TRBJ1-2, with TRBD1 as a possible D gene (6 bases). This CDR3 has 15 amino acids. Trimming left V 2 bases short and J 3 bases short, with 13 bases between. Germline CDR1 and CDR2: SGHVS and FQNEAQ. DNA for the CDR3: TGTGCCAGCAGCTTATTAGATAGGGGGGACTATGGCTACACCTTC. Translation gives CASSLLDRGDYGYTF. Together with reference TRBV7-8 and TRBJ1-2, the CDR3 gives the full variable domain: GAGVSQSPRYKVAKRGQDVALRCDPISGHVSLFWYQQALGQGPEFLTYFQNEAQLDKSGLPSDRFFAERPEGSVSTLKIQRTQQEDSAVYLCASSLLDRGDYGYTFGSGTRLTVV.

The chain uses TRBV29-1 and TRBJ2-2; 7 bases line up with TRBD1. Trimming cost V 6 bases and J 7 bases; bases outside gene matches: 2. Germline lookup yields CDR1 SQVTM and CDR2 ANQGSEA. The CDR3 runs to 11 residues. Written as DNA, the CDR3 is TGCAGCGTAGGGGGCCTCGGGGAGCTGTTTTTT. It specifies CSVGGLGELFF.

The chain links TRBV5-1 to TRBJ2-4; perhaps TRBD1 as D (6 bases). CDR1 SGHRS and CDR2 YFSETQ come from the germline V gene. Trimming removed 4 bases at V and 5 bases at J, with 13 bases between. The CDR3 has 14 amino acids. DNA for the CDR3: TGCGCCAGCAGCCTTACAGGGAGTCAAAACATTCAGTACTTC. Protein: CASSLTGSQNIQYF.

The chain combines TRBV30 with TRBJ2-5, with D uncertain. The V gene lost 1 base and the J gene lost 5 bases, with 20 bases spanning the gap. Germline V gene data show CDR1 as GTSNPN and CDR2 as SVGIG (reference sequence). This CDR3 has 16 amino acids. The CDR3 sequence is CAWSAARVRLGETQYF. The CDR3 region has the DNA TGTGCCTGGAGTGCAGCAAGGGTACGATTAGGGGAGACCCAGTACTTC.

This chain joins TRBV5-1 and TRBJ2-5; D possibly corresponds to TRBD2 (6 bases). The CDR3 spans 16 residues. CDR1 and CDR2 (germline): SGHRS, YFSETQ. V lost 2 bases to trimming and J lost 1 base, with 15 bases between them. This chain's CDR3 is CASSFEIGGRQETQYF. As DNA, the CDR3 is TGCGCCAGCAGCTTTGAGATCGGGGGTCGCCAAGAGACCCAGTACTTC.

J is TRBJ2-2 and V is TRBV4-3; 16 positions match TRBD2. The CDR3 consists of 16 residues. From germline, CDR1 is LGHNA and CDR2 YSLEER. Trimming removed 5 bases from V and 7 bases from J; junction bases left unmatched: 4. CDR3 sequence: CASSGTSGGAFGELFF. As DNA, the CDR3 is TGCGCCAGCAGCGGGACTAGCGGGGGGGCCTTCGGGGAGCTGTTTTTT.

This CDR3 reads CASSSGRSYEQYF. The CDR3 DNA follows: TGTGCCAGCAGTAGCGGGAGATCATACGAGCAGTACTTC. The J gene is TRBJ2-7, the V gene TRBV6-6; 8 positions match TRBD2. V trimming: 5 bases; J trimming: 4 bases; junction bases outside the gene matches: 4. From germline, CDR1 is MNHNY and CDR2 SVGAGI (reference sequence). The CDR3 covers 13 residues.